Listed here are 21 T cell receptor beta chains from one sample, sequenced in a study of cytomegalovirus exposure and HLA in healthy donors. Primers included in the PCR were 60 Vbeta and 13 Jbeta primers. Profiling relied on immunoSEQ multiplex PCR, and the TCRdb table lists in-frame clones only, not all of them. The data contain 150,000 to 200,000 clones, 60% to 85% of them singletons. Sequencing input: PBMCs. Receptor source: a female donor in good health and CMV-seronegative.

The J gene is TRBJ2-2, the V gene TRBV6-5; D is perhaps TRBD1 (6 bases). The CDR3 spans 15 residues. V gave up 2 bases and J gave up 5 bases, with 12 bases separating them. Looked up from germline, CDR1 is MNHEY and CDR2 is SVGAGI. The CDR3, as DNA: TGTGCCAGCAGTTACCCTACGACAGGAACCGGGGAGCTGTTTTTT. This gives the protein CASSYPTTGTGELFF.

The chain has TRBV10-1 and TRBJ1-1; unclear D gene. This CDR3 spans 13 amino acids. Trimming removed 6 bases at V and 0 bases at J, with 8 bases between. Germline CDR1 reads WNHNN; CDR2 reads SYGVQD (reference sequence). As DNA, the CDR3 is TGCGCCAGCAGCGAACAGTTGAACACTGAAGCTTTCTTT. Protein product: CASSEQLNTEAFF.

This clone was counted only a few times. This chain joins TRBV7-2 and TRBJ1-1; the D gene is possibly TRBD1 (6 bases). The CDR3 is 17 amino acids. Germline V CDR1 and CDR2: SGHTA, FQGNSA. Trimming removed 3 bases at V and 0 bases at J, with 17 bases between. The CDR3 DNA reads TGTGCCAGCAGCTTCGGGGGGGCCTGGGGCATGAACACTGAAGCTTTCTTT. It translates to CASSFGGAWGMNTEAFF.

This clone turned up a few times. In DNA form, the CDR3 reads TGTGCCAGCAGCGTGGGACAGGGCTCTTTTTTCGAGCAGTACTTC. Its protein product is CASSVGQGSFFEQYF. The chain uses TRBV9 and TRBJ2-7; 9 bases fit TRBD1. With V trimmed by 2 bases and J by 6 bases, 9 bases remained unmatched. The CDR3 runs 15 residues. CDR1 and CDR2 (germline): SGDLS, YYNGEE.

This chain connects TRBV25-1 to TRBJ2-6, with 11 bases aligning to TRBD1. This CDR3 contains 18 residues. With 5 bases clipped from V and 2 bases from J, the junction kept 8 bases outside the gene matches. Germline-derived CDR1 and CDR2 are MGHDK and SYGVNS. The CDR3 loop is CASSPSQGQGAGANVLTF. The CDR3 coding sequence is TGTGCCAGCAGTCCTAGCCAGGGACAGGGGGCTGGGGCCAACGTCCTGACTTTC.

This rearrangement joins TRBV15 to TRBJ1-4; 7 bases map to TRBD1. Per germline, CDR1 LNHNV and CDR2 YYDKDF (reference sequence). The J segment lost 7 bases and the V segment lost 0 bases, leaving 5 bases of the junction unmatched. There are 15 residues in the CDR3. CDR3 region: CATSRDARGREKLFF. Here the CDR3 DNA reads TGTGCCACCAGCAGAGATGCTAGGGGGCGTGAAAAACTGTTTTTT.

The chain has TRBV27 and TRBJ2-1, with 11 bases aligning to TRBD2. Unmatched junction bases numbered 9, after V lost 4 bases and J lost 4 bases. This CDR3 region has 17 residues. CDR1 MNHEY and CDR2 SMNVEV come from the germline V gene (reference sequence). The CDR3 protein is CASSSYASGGTYNEQFF. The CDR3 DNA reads TGTGCCAGCAGTTCCTATGCTAGCGGGGGGACTTACAATGAGCAGTTCTTC.

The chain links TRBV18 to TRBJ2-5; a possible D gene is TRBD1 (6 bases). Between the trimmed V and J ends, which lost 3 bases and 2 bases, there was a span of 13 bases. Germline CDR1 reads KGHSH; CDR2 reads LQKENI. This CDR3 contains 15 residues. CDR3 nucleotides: TGTGCCAGCTCACCTCCGGGACAAATACAAGAGACCCAGTACTTC. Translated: CASSPPGQIQETQYF.

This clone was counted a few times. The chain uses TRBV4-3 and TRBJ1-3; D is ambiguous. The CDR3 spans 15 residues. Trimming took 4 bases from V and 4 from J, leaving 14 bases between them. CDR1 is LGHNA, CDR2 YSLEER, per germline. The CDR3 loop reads CASSRRLGTGNTIYF. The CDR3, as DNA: TGCGCCAGCAGCCGCCGACTCGGTACCGGAAACACCATATATTTT.

CDR3 coding DNA: TGTGCCAGCAGGAGACAGGGGCAAAATCAGCCCCAGCATTTT. It codes for CASRRQGQNQPQHF. The V and J genes are TRBV6-5 and TRBJ1-5; 8 nucleotides align to TRBD1. Losses at the gene ends were 6 bases for V and 4 bases for J; bases not matched to a gene: 5. Looked up from germline, CDR1 is MNHEY and CDR2 is SVGAGI. CDR3 size: 14 residues.

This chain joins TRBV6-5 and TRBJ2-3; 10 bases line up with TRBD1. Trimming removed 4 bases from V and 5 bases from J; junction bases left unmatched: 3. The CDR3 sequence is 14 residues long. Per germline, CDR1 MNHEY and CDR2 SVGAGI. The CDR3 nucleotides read TGTGCCAGCAGTTGGGACAGGGGTGAAGATACGCAGTATTTT. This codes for CASSWDRGEDTQYF.

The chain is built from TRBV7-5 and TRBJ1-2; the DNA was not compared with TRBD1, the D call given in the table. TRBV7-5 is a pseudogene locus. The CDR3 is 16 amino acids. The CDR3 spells CVRSLAMGPDRYGYTF. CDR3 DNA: TGTGTCAGAAGCTTAGCGATGGGACCGGACAGGTATGGCTACACCTTC.

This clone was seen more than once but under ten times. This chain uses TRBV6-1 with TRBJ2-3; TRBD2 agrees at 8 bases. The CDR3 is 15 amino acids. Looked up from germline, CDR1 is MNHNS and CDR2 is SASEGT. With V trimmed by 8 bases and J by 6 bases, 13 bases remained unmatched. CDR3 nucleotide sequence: TGTGCCAGCGGGAGTTGGATAGCGGGAATGGATACGCAGTATTTT. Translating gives CASGSWIAGMDTQYF.

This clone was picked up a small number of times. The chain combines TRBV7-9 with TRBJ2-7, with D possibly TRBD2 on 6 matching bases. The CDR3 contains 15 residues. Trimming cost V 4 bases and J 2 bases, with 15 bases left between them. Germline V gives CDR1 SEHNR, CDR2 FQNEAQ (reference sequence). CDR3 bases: TGTGCCAGCAGCTCCTGGACAAGGGAGGCCTACGAGCAGTACTTC. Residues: CASSSWTREAYEQYF.

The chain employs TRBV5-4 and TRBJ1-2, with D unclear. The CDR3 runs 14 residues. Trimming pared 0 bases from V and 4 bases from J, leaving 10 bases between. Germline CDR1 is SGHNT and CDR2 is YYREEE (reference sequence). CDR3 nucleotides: TGTGCCAGCAGCTTGGGAGGGAATCTCTATGGCTACACCTTC. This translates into CASSLGGNLYGYTF. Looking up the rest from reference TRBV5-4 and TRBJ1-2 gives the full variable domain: ETGVTQSPTHLIKTRGQQVTLRCSSQSGHNTVSWYQQALGQGPQFIFQYYREEENGRGNFPPRFSGLQFPNYSSELNVNALELDDSALYLCASSLGGNLYGYTFGSGTRLTVV.

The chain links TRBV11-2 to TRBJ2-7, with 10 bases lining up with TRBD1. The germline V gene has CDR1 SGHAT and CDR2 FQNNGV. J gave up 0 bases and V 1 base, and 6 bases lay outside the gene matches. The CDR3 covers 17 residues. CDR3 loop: CASSLGTGGPTSYEQYF. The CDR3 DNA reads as TGTGCCAGCAGCTTAGGGACAGGGGGTCCGACCTCCTACGAGCAGTACTTC.

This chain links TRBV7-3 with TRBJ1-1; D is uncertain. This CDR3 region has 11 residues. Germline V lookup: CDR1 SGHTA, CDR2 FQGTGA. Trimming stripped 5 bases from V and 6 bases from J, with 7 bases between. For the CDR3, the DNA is TGTGCCAGCAGCACAGTTGCTGAAGCTTTCTTT. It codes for CASSTVAEAFF.

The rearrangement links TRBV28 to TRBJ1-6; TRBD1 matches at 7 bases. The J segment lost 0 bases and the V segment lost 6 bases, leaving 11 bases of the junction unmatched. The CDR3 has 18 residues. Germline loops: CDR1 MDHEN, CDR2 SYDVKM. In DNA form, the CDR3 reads TGTGCCAGCAGGGCCCGAGGGACAGAAAGCTCCTATAATTCACCCCTCCACTTT. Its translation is CASRARGTESSYNSPLHF.

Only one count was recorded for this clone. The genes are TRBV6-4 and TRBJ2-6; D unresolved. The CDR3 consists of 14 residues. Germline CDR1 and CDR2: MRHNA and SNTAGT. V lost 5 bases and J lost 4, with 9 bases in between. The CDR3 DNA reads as TGTGCCAGCAGTAAAACGGTCGGGGCCAACGTCCTGACTTTC. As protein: CASSKTVGANVLTF.

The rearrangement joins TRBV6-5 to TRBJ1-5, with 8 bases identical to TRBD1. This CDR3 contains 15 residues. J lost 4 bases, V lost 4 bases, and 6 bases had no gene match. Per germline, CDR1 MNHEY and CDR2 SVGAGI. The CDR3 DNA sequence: TGTGCCAGCAGTTCAATTGACAGGGGTAATCAGCCCCAGCATTTT. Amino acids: CASSSIDRGNQPQHF.

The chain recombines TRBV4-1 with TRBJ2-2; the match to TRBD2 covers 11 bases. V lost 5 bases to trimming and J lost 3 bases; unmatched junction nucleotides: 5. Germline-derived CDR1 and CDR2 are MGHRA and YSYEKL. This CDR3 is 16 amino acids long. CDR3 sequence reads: CASSYSGRADTGELFF. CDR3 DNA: TGCGCCAGCAGCTATAGCGGGAGGGCCGACACCGGGGAGCTGTTTTTT.